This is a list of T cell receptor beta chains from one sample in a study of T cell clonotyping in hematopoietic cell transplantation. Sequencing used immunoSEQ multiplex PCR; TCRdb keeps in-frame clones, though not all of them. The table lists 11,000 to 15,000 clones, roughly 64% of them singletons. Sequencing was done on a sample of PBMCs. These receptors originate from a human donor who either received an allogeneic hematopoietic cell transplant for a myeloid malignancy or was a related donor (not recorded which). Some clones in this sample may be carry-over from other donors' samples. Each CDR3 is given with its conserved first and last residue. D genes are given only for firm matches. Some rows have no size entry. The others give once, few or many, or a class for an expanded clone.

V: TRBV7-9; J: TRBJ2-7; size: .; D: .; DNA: TGTGCCAGCAGCTTGGAAGATGACCACACCTACGAGCAGTACTTC; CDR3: CASSLEDDHTYEQYF
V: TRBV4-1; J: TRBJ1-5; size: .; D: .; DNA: TGCGCCAGCAGCCAGTGGGACACCTTCAATCAGCCCCAGCATTTT; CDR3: CASSQWDTFNQPQHF
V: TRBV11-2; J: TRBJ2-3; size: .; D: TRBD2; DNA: TGTGCCAGCAGCTTGACTAGCGGGAGCACAGATACGCAGTATTTT; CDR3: CASSLTSGSTDTQYF
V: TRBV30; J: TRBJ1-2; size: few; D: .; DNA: TGTGCCTATCGGGCCATCCACTATGGCTACACCTTC; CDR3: CAYRAIHYGYTF
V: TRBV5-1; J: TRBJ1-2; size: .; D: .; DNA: TGCGCCAGCAGCTCGACGTACCGGACGGAACCAAACTATGGCTACACCTTC; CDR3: CASSSTYRTEPNYGYTF
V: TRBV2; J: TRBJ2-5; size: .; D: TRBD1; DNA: TGTGCCAGCACTCGGGACAGGGGAGGGACCCAGTACTTC; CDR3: CASTRDRGGTQYF
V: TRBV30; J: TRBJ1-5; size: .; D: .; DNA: TGTGCCTGGAGTAGAGGGCCCGGTAGCAATCAGCCCCAGCATTTT; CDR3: CAWSRGPGSNQPQHF
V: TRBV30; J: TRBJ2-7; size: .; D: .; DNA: TGTGCCTGGAGTCGGATCCCTCACGAGCAGTACTTC; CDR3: CAWSRIPHEQYF
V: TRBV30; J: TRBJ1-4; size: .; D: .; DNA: TGTGCCTGGAGTTACTTGGGCCTCGATGAAAAACTGTTTTTT; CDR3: CAWSYLGLDEKLFF
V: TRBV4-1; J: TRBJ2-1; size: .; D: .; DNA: TGCGCCAGCAGCCAAGTAGCCGGGGGCATATACAATGAGCAGTTCTTC; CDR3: CASSQVAGGIYNEQFF
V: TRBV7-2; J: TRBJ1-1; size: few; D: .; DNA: TGTGCCAGCAGCTTAGACGACGGAACTGAAGCTTTCTTT; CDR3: CASSLDDGTEAFF
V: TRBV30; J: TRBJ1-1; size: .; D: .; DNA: TGTGCCTGGAGTGTGAGCACTGGAGCTTTCTTT; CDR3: CAWSVSTGAFF
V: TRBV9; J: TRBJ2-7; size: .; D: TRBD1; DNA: TGTGCCAGCAGCATGGGACAGGGGGCGTACGAGCAGTACTTC; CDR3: CASSMGQGAYEQYF
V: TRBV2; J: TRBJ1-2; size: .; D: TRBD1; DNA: TGTGCCAGCAGTCGACGGGACAGGGACTATGGCTACACCTTC; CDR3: CASSRRDRDYGYTF
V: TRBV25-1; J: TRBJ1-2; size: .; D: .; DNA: TGTGCCAGCAGCGACGGGGGGGCGGCTAACTATGGCTACACCTTC; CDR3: CASSDGGAANYGYTF
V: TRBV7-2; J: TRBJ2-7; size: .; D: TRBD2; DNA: TGTGCCAGCAGTCCGACTAGCGGGGGGTACGAGCAGTACTTC; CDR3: CASSPTSGGYEQYF
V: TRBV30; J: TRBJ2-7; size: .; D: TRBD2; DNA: TGTGCCTGGACCAGACTTTTGGGACTAGCGGAAAAAAGCTCCTACGAGCAGTACTTC; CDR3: CAWTRLLGLAEKSSYEQYF
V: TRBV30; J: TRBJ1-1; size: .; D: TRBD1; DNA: TGTGCCTGGAGCGACCCTCCCGGACAGGCAGAAGCTTTCTTT; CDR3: CAWSDPPGQAEAFF
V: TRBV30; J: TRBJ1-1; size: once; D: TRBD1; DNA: TGTGCCTGGAGTGTAACGGCAGGGGGAAGAGCTTTCTTT; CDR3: CAWSVTAGGRAFF
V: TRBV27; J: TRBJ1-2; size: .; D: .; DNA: TGTGCCAGCGGAATCCTTAACTATGGCTACACCTTC; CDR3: CASGILNYGYTF
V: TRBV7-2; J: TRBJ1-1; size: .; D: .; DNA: TGTGCCAGCAGAGATCGGGGGAACACTGAAGCTTTCTTT; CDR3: CASRDRGNTEAFF
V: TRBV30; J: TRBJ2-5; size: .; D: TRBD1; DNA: TGTGCCTGGGAACCAGGGGGAAGAGAGACCCAGTACTTC; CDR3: CAWEPGGRETQYF
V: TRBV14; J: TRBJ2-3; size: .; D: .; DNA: TGTGCCAGCAGCCAAGATGATCGGTACACAGATACGCAGTATTTT; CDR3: CASSQDDRYTDTQYF
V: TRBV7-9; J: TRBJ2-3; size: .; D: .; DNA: TGTGCCAGCCGGAATTCAGGGGCTAGCACAGATACGCAGTATTTT; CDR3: CASRNSGASTDTQYF
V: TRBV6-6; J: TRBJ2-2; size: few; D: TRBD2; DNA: TGTGCCAGCAGTTACTCTGGACCTAGCGGCGGGGAGCTGTTTTTT; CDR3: CASSYSGPSGGELFF
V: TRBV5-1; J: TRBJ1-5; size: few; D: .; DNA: TGCGCCAGCAGCTACGGACAGAATCAGCCCCAGCATTTT; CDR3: CASSYGQNQPQHF
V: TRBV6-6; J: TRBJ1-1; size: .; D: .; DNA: TGTGCCAGCAGTTACCCCCAAGGGGGGAACACTGAAGCTTTCTTT; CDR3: CASSYPQGGNTEAFF
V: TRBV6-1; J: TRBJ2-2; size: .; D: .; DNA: TGTGCCAGCAGTGTGGGGGCGGACACCGGGGAGCTGTTTTTT; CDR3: CASSVGADTGELFF
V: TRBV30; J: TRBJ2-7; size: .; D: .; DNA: TGTGCCTGGAGAAGGGTTGGGCAGAACTACGAGCAGTACTTC; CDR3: CAWRRVGQNYEQYF
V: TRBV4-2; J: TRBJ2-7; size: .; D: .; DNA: TGTGCCAGCAGCCAAGATCTTGGGGAGACCTACGAGCAGTACTTC; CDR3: CASSQDLGETYEQYF
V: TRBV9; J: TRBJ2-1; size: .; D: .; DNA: TGTGCCAGCAGCCTAGAAGGATACAATGAGCAGTTCTTC; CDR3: CASSLEGYNEQFF
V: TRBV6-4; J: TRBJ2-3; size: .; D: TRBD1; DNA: TGTGCCAGCAGTCCCTCGGGACAGGGGACAGATACGCAGTATTTT; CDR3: CASSPSGQGTDTQYF
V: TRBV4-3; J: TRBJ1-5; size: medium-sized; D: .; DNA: TGCGCCAGCAGCCAAGATCGCAGACAGCCCCAGCATTTT; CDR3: CASSQDRRQPQHF
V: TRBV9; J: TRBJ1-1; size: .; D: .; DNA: TGTGCCAGCAGCGTCCGCCAGGACTCGGACACTGAAGCTTTCTTT; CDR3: CASSVRQDSDTEAFF
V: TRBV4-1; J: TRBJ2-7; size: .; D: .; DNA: TGCGCCAGCAGCCAAGATACGGGCAGGGCTTACGAGCAGTACTTC; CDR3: CASSQDTGRAYEQYF
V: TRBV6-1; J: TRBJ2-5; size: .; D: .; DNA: TGTGCCAGCAGTGAAACCCCCCTGTACCAAGAGACCCAGTACTTC; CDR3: CASSETPLYQETQYF
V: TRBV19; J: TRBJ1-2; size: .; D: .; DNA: TGTGCCAGTAGTCCCACCGGGGTAAGGCTGTATGGCTACACCTTC; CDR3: CASSPTGVRLYGYTF
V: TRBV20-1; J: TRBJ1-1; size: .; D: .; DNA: TGCAGTGCCACCGGGATTGAAGCTTTCTTT; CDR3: CSATGIEAFF
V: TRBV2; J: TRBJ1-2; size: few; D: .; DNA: TGTGCCAGCAGTGAAGGTGATCGATATGGCTACACCTTC; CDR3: CASSEGDRYGYTF
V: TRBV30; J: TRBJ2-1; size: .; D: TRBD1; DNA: TGTGCCTGGCCTCCGGGACAGGGGTTCGTTGAGCAGTTCTTC; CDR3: CAWPPGQGFVEQFF
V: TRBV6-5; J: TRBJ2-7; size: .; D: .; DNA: TGTGCCAGCAGTTACCGCGGGACAGTCTGGAACGAGCAGTACTTC; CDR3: CASSYRGTVWNEQYF
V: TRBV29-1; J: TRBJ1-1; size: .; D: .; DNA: TGCAGCGTTTCCTTTGGGGGTATGAACACTGAAGCTTTCTTT; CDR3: CSVSFGGMNTEAFF
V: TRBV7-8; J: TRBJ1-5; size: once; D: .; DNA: TGTGCCAGCAGCTTATTGGCAGGGGAAGACAATCAGCCCCAGCATTTT; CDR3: CASSLLAGEDNQPQHF
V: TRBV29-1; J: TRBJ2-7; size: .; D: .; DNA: TGCAGCGTTGGTGCGGCTAGCTCCTACGAGCAGTACTTC; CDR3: CSVGAASSYEQYF
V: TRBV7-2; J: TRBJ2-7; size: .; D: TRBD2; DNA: TGTGCCAGCAGCTCCGGGACTATAAAAGAGCAGTACTTC; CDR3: CASSSGTIKEQYF
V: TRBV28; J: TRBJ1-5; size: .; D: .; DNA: TGTGCCAGCAGTTCCCCGACAGTAAATAGCAATCAGCCCCAGCATTTT; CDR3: CASSSPTVNSNQPQHF
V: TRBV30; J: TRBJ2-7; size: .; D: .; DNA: TGTGCCTGGAGTCTAGGGGGAGCTAGCTATCACGAGCAGTACTTC; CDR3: CAWSLGGASYHEQYF
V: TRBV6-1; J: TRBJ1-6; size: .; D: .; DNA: TGTGCCAGCTCTGCTCGGGGGCTAGATTCACCCCTCCACTTT; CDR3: CASSARGLDSPLHF
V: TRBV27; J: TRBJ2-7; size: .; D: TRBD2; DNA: TGTGCCAGCAGTCCCCGGGGGGGTGCGTACGAGCAGTACTTC; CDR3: CASSPRGGAYEQYF
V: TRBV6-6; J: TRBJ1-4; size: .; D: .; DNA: TGTGCCAGCAGTTACTCGAGAGGTGAAAAACTGTTTTTT; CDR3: CASSYSRGEKLFF
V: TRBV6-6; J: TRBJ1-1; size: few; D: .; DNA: TGTGCCAGCAGTTCGGGACTCCACACTGAAGCTTTCTTT; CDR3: CASSSGLHTEAFF
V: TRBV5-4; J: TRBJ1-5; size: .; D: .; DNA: TGTGCCAGCAGCAACAAGGGAGAGAATCAGCCCCAGCATTTT; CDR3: CASSNKGENQPQHF
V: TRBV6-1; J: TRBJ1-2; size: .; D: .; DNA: TGTGCCAGCAGTCCAGATCCGAAGGCCTATGGCTACACCTTC; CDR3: CASSPDPKAYGYTF
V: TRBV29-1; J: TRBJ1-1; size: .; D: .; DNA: TGCAGCGCCCGGGGAGGGGGTATTGGGAACACTGAAGCTTTCTTT; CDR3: CSARGGGIGNTEAFF
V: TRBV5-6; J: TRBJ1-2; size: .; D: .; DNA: TGTGCCAGCAGCTTCGGGCGATCTTATGGCTACACCTTC; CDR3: CASSFGRSYGYTF
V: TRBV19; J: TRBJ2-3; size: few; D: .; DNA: TGTGCCAGTAGTCGAGGTAGAGGTGATACGCAGTATTTT; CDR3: CASSRGRGDTQYF
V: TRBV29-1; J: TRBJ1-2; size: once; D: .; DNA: TGCAGCGTTGAAGTTGTCCCGGACCGCTATGGCTACACCTTC; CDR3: CSVEVVPDRYGYTF
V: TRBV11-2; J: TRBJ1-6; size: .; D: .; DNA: TGTGCCAGCAGCCCCATGGATGGGGGCTATAATTCACCCCTCCACTTT; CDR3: CASSPMDGGYNSPLHF